The subject of this entry is one T cell receptor (beta chain). Per germline, CDR1 SGHTA and CDR2 FQGNSA. Trimming took 6 bases from V and 4 from J, leaving 10 bases between them. The CDR3 runs to 13 residues. The record originates from a study of blood T cell repertoires in COVID-19. Study information: Sources were T cells, B-cell-depleted T cells, or PBMCs; the material itself was cDNA or gDNA.

Clinical history as reported by participants underpinned cohort assignment. Resolution of symptoms, clearance, or two negative PCRs was present in recovered Cohort 3 donors. Libraries were prepared by immunoSEQ multiplex PCR; TCRdb keeps only in-frame clonotypes and omits some of them. The data hold hundreds of thousands of clones, with about 89% observed a single time. Sequencing input: PBMCs or T cells enriched from blood (not recorded which). The clonotype was recovered from a woman aged 40 to 55 who had recovered from COVID-19. The chain employs TRBV7-2 and TRBJ2-1; a weak D match, TRBD2 (5 bases). CDR3 residues: CASRMGGYNEQFF. In nucleotides, the CDR3 is TGTGCCAGCAGGATGGGCGGGTACAATGAGCAGTTCTTC.